The subject of this entry is one T cell receptor beta chain. The antigen remains unidentified. UMI-tagged TRB cDNA libraries were built via 5' RACE. TCRdb re-called the 5' RACE reads and catalogs CDR3 proteins one per entry, DNA excluded. The listing records approximately 100,000 distinct CDR3 sequences. This specimen comes from a study of CXCR3-negative and CXCR3-positive naive CD8 T cells. General study findings and limits: When CXCR3-positive naive cells were set against CXCR3-negative naive cells, the former had more hydrophobic TRB CDR3s.

The clonotype was recovered from a human donor in good health. Some clones in this sample may be carry-over from other donors' samples. The sequenced sample consisted of naive CXCR3+ CD8+ T cells from blood. Subset: CD45RO-CCR7+CD27+CD95- naive CD8+ T cells expressing CXCR3 (TNR3+).

Here the CDR3 reads CSVELDPYEQYF. The V gene is TRBV29-1, the J gene TRBJ2-7. The CDR3 totals 12 residues. Looked up from germline, CDR1 is SQVTM and CDR2 is ANQGSEA.